The source of this TCR beta chain is a study of blood T cell repertoires in COVID-19. Across the study: The United States, Italy and Spain supplied acute and convalescent COVID-19 samples. PBMCs, B-cell-depleted T cells, or T cells provided the cDNA or gDNA that made up the material.

Per the germline V gene, CDR1 is SGHAT and CDR2 is FQNNGV. The CDR3 extends over 15 amino acids. V dropped 1 base and J dropped 6; count of bases not matched to a gene: 7. Original data processing: It was from reference gene primer amplification that nucleated cell counts were estimated. Measured with immunoSEQ multiplex PCR; TCRdb has only the in-frame clones, and not every one. V and J calls and clone size are those listed in that table; D and trimming were worked out from the DNA. The repertoire includes about 140,000 clones, approximately 81% of them detected once, and more than 8% sits in the top ten.

The chain has TRBV11-2 and TRBJ2-7, with 9 bases matching TRBD1. What was sequenced was peripheral blood. The sequence was collected from a human donor in a cohort sampled during active COVID-19. DNA for the CDR3: TGTGCCAGCAGCTTAGTGGGACAGGGTATTGTCGAGCAGTACTTC. It specifies CASSLVGQGIVEQYF.